The 14 T cell receptor beta chains reported below all come from one sample, sequenced in a study of human T cells and chemical hapten exposure. One entry per CDR3 protein, called by TCRdb with MiXCR from the RACE reads. Here the sample spans roughly 100,000 distinct CDR3 sequences, about a tenth being singletons. Time point indicated: patch test 2, 6 weeks after DPC sensitization. The treatment denotes: therapeutic diphenylcyclopropenone sensitization with weekly scalp DPC. The starting material was whole blood, obtained in connection with sensitization to the hapten diphenylcyclopropenone (DPC). The receptors were gathered from a woman between 35 and 50 years old with alopecia areata. Some clones in this sample may be carry-over from other donors' samples.

J is TRBJ2-5 and V is TRBV28; 10 bases are shared with TRBD2. Germline trimming cut 7 bases from V and 4 bases from J; bases unmatched to any gene: 6. The CDR3 totals 14 residues. Germline CDR1 and CDR2: MDHEN and SYDVKM. CDR3 region: CASTLAGGIETQYF. CDR3 in DNA: TGTGCCAGCACCTTAGCGGGAGGAATAGAGACCCAGTACTTC.

In its sample, this clonotype was seen many times. The chain joins TRBV6-2 or TRBV6-3 to TRBJ1-1; the match to TRBD1 covers 8 bases. The CDR3 totals 13 residues. J was trimmed by 7 bases and V by 2 bases; bases with no gene match: 3. Germline CDR1 MNHEY, CDR2 SVGEGT. In DNA, the CDR3 is TGTGCCAGCAGTTACCGGGGACAGGATGAAGCTTTCTTT. Protein product: CASSYRGQDEAFF.

V usage is TRBV5-1 and J usage is TRBJ1-1; 9 bases are a match to TRBD1. CDR3 length: 13 amino acids. V was pared by 5 bases and J by 13 bases, with 12 bases of the junction left unmatched. Germline V lookup: CDR1 SGHRS, CDR2 YFSETQ. CDR3 loop: CASRDKDRGKDFF. The CDR3 DNA is TGCGCCAGCAGGGACAAAGACAGGGGGAAGGATTTCTTT.

The rearrangement uses TRBV29-1 and TRBJ2-5; 7 bases are shared with TRBD2. The CDR3 covers 14 residues. The V segment lost 4 bases and the J segment 5 bases; nucleotides outside the gene matches: 10. Germline lookup yields CDR1 SQVTM and CDR2 ANQGSEA. The CDR3, as DNA: TGCAGCGTTGTAGGAGCGGGATTTGGGGAGACCCAGTACTTC. Protein product: CSVVGAGFGETQYF.

This clonotype was detected many times. The CDR3 sequence: CASKVRETQYF. The CDR3 coding sequence is TGTGCCAGCAAGGTCAGGGAGACCCAGTACTTC. The rearrangement links TRBV6-6 to TRBJ2-5; D call uncertain. Trimming shortened V by 7 bases and J by 5 bases, and 8 bases separated the two germline ends. This CDR3 region has 11 residues. Germline V lookup: CDR1 MNHNY, CDR2 SVGAGI (reference sequence).

V usage is TRBV7-2 and J usage is TRBJ2-4; no clear D gene. The CDR3 is made up of 13 amino acids. From germline, CDR1 is SGHTA and CDR2 FQGNSA. V was trimmed by 0 bases and J by 3 bases, leaving 3 bases between them. CDR3: CASSLALKNIQYF. CDR3 DNA: TGTGCCAGCAGCTTAGCGCTCAAAAACATTCAGTACTTC. Drawing the rest from reference TRBV7-2 and TRBJ2-4, the complete variable domain is GAGVSQSPSNKVTEKGKDVELRCDPISGHTALYWYRQSLGQGLEFLIYFQGNSAPDKSGLPSDRFSAERTGGSVSTLTIQRTQQEDSAVYLCASSLALKNIQYFGAGTRLSVL.

V is TRBV7-2 and J is TRBJ1-5; 7 bases fit TRBD1. This CDR3 has 13 residues. CDR1 SGHTA and CDR2 FQGNSA come from the germline V gene. V lost 6 bases to trimming and J lost 6 bases; unmatched junction nucleotides: 5. CDR3 amino acids: CASSRTGGQPQHF. The DNA of the CDR3 is TGTGCCAGCAGTCGGACAGGAGGTCAGCCCCAGCATTTT.

This clonotype was observed many times. The chain couples TRBV3-1 to TRBJ2-1; 12 bases fit TRBD2. CDR3 length: 16 residues. Germline V gene data show CDR1 as LGHDT and CDR2 as YNNKEL (reference sequence). J gave up 8 bases and V 4 bases, and 9 bases lay outside the gene matches. CDR3 nucleotide sequence: TGTGCCAGCAGCCGGAATCTAGCGGGAGGGCTGGATGAGCAGTTCTTC. Protein product: CASSRNLAGGLDEQFF.

The genes are TRBV4-2 and TRBJ2-1; TRBD2 aligns across 10 bases. The CDR3 contains 16 residues. CDR1 and CDR2 (germline): LGHNA, YNFKEQ. Unmatched junction bases numbered 5, after V lost 4 bases and J lost 2 bases. CDR3 in DNA: TGTGCCAGCAGCCCGGCAGGGACTAGCGCCTACAATGAGCAGTTCTTC. This sequence encodes CASSPAGTSAYNEQFF.

The chain couples TRBV28 to TRBJ2-7; D might be TRBD2 (5 bases). V gave up 7 bases and J gave up 5 bases, with 18 bases separating them. Germline V CDR1 and CDR2: MDHEN, SYDVKM. This CDR3 has 14 residues. The CDR3 loop reads CASTPGRHAHEQYF. The CDR3 nucleotides are TGTGCCAGCACCCCTGGGAGACACGCCCACGAGCAGTACTTC.

This clonotype was counted only a few times. The chain employs TRBV7-9 and TRBJ2-3, with D possibly matching TRBD2 (5 bases). Germline lookup yields CDR1 SEHNR and CDR2 FQNEAQ (reference sequence). This CDR3 has 16 amino acids. The ends were cut back, 5 bases at V and 2 bases at J, with 17 bases in the middle. The CDR3 region has the DNA TGTGCCAGCAGCCCCACCTCTACGGGGTCCACAGATACGCAGTATTTT. Translating gives CASSPTSTGSTDTQYF.

The chain uses TRBV27 and TRBJ2-1, with D perhaps TRBD1 (6 bases). The V end was cut by 4 bases, the J end by 0 bases, with 13 bases between. This CDR3 is 16 amino acids long. CDR1 and CDR2 from the germline V gene are MNHEY and SMNVEV (reference sequence). CDR3 nucleotide sequence: TGTGCCAGCAGTTACGGGACATACTACTCCTACAATGAGCAGTTCTTC. It specifies CASSYGTYYSYNEQFF.

This clonotype was seen repeatedly, ten times or more. The rearrangement links TRBV6-5 to TRBJ2-1; D is possibly TRBD2 (5 bases). Germline lookup yields CDR1 MNHEY and CDR2 SVGAGI. V dropped 6 bases and J dropped 2 bases, with 14 bases sitting between them. The CDR3 extends over 15 amino acids. CDR3 protein: CASRPTVTTYNEQFF. The CDR3, as DNA: TGTGCCAGCAGGCCGACGGTGACTACCTACAATGAGCAGTTCTTC.

This clonotype was seen ten or more times. The chain is built from TRBV6-2 or TRBV6-3 and TRBJ1-2; 7 bases map to TRBD1. Germline V CDR1 and CDR2: MNHEY, SVGEGT. The CDR3 is made up of 15 amino acids. V lost 0 bases to trimming and J lost 4 bases; unmatched junction nucleotides: 5. CDR3 sequence reads: CASSYSGQLSYGYTF. For the CDR3, the DNA is TGTGCCAGCAGTTACTCGGGACAGCTCTCCTATGGCTACACCTTC.